These 15 T cell receptor beta chains were sequenced from one sample in a study of tumor and adjacent non-tumor tissue in lung cancer. The library came from three nested PCR rounds adapted from ARM-PCR protocols. TCRdb reanalysed the multiplex PCR reads using MiXCR and keeps one entry per CDR3 protein. The sample carries roughly 74,000 distinct CDR3 sequences, approximately 82% recorded once. No cell sorting was done before RNA was extracted from the tissue. Distant lung tissue was collected more than 3 cm away from the tumor edge. The sequenced material came from distant non-tumor lung tissue. The receptor source for this set is a man between 65 and 85 years old with non-small cell lung cancer.

The chain is built from TRBV11-2 and TRBJ2-7; possibly TRBD2 for D (7 bases). CDR1 is SGHAT, CDR2 FQNNGV, per germline. Trimming pared 9 bases from V and 2 bases from J, leaving 17 bases between. The CDR3 is 14 amino acids. The CDR3 loop reads CASSPRGGTYEQYF. The DNA of the CDR3 is TGTGCCAGTAGCCCAAGGGGGGGAACCTACGAGCAGTACTTC.

As concerns this clonotype: A junction end diverges from the germline sequence, so it may reflect a read error. The chain is built from TRBV5-6 and TRBJ2-3; D is unresolved. The CDR3 totals 11 residues. Germline loops: CDR1 SGHDT, CDR2 YYEEEE. The CDR3 sequence: CAGSLEDTQYF. CDR3 DNA sequence: TGTGCCGGCAGCCTTGAAGATACGCAGTATTTT.

A word on this clonotype: One junction end disagrees with the germline gene, perhaps due to a read error. The chain has TRBV11-1 and TRBJ1-1; D is unresolved. The CDR3 loop spans 12 amino acids. Germline V gene sequence: CDR1 SGHAT, CDR2 FQDESV (reference sequence). CDR3 DNA sequence: TGTGTCAGCAGCTTGGTCGGCCCGGAAGCTTTCTTT. Translation gives CVSSLVGPEAFF. The whole variable domain, filled in from reference TRBV11-1 and TRBJ1-1, reads EAEVAQSPRYKITEKSQAVAFWCDPISGHATLYWYRQILGQGPELLVQFQDESVVDDSQLPKDRFSAERLKGVDSTLKIQPAELGDSAMYLCVSSLVGPEAFFGQGTRLTVV.

In its sample, this clonotype was seen a few times. A much bigger clone sits one base away, suggesting this may be a read error. The chain recombines TRBV11-2 with TRBJ2-5; tentatively, D is TRBD2 (6 bases). The CDR3 loop spans 13 amino acids. From germline, CDR1 is SGHAT and CDR2 FQNNGV. Trimming removed 0 bases from V and 13 bases from J, with 15 bases in between. In DNA, the CDR3 is TGTGCCAGCAGCTTAGATCCCAGACTAGATCCGTACTTC. This encodes CASSLDPRLDPYF.

This clonotype showed up just a few times. This could be a read error, since a much larger clone is one nucleotide away. The chain has TRBV10-3 and TRBJ2-7; D is undetermined. This CDR3 is built from 12 residues. CDR1 is ENHRY and CDR2 is SYGVKD in the germline V gene. With 6 bases removed from V and 7 bases from J, the gap between germline ends came to 13 bases. CDR3 sequence: CAIRNLLYEQYF. CDR3 coding DNA: TGTGCCATCAGGAACCTACTGTATGAGCAGTACTTC.

This chain joins TRBV11-1 and TRBJ1-1; D gene ambiguous. The germline CDR1 and CDR2 sequences are SGHAT and FQDESV (reference sequence). The ends were cut back, 5 bases at V and 3 bases at J, with 10 bases in the middle. The CDR3 is made up of 13 amino acids. The CDR3 DNA sequence: TGTGCCAGCAGCACCGACACGGACACTGAAGCTTTCTTT. Its protein product is CASSTDTDTEAFF. The variable domain in full, with the rest retrieved from reference TRBV11-1 and TRBJ1-1, is EAEVAQSPRYKITEKSQAVAFWCDPISGHATLYWYRQILGQGPELLVQFQDESVVDDSQLPKDRFSAERLKGVDSTLKIQPAELGDSAMYLCASSTDTDTEAFFGQGTRLTVV.

This clonotype was found many times. The chain is built from TRBV29-1 and TRBJ2-3; 7 nucleotides align to TRBD1. CDR1 is SQVTM and CDR2 is ANQGSEA in the germline V gene. The J segment lost 0 bases and the V segment lost 5 bases, leaving 8 bases of the junction unmatched. The CDR3 is 15 amino acids. CDR3 nucleotide sequence: TGCAGCGTTCGCATTACGGGACAGAGCACAGATACGCAGTATTTT. Protein: CSVRITGQSTDTQYF.

As for this clonotype: Without the conserved terminal phenylalanine or tryptophan, this CDR3 likely stems from a read error. CDR3 DNA: TGCAGCGCCAAGCCCTACCTCCTGATAGGTCAAGAGACCCAGTACTTA. Amino acid sequence: CSAKPYLLIGQETQYL. This chain connects TRBV29-1 to TRBJ2-5, with D unresolved. Germline-derived CDR1 and CDR2 are SQVTM and ANQGSEA. The V end was cut by 7 bases, the J end by 2 bases, with 23 bases between. This CDR3 has 16 residues.

On this clonotype itself: The junction departs from the called germline gene at one end, perhaps through a read error. The V gene is TRBV11-3, the J gene TRBJ1-5, with D unresolved. Germline lookup yields CDR1 SGHNT and CDR2 YENEEA. The CDR3 totals 13 residues. The CDR3 loop reads CASILDEAQPQHF. The CDR3 coding sequence is TGTGCCAGCATCTTAGATGAGGCTCAGCCCCAGCATTTT.

This clonotype showed up just once. One junction end does not reproduce the germline sequence, and a read error may be involved. The rearrangement uses TRBV5-4 and TRBJ1-1; 7 nucleotides line up with TRBD1. The CDR3 extends over 17 amino acids. Per the germline V gene, CDR1 is SGHNT and CDR2 is YYREEE (reference sequence). This CDR3 is CVSSTTGVALGNSEAFF. The CDR3 nucleotides are TGTGTCAGCAGCACTACAGGGGTTGCACTCGGGAACAGTGAAGCTTTCTTT.

Points on this clonotype: Sequence at one end of the junction differs from germline and may be a read error. V and J are TRBV28 and TRBJ1-2, with D hard to call. The CDR3 is 17 amino acids. CDR1 MDHEN and CDR2 SYDVKM come from the germline V gene. CDR3 amino acids: CANSLLSGTEGTRGYTF. In nucleotides, the CDR3 is TGTGCCAACAGTTTACTATCGGGCACAGAGGGCACTCGTGGCTACACCTTC.

This clonotype was found many times. The chain employs TRBV6-5 and TRBJ1-2, with 7 bases that match TRBD1. Per the germline V gene, CDR1 is MNHEY and CDR2 is SVGAGI. The CDR3 is made up of 14 amino acids. With V trimmed by 3 bases and J by 7 bases, 8 bases remained unmatched. The CDR3 bases are TGTGCCAGCAGTTATGACCAGGGGGAGAGTGGCTACACCTTC. Translating it yields CASSYDQGESGYTF.

V usage is TRBV14 and J usage is TRBJ2-1; TRBD2 is a possible D gene (6 bases). The CDR3 runs to 17 residues. Germline CDR1 is SGHDN and CDR2 is FVKESK. Here the CDR3 DNA reads TGTCTCAGCAGCCAGGCGACGAAGGTAGAACTAGCCAATGAGCAGTTCTTC. It yields the protein CLSSQATKVELANEQFF.

Comment on this clonotype: The CDR3 does not close with the conserved phenylalanine or tryptophan, likely indicating a read error. The gene calls are TRBV4-1 and TRBJ2-7; TRBD2 matches 11 bases. The J segment lost 5 bases and the V segment lost 5 bases, leaving 11 bases of the junction unmatched. Per the germline V gene, CDR1 is MGHRA and CDR2 is YSYEKL. The CDR3 consists of 16 residues. CDR3 nucleotides: TGCGCCAGCAGCTGGACACTAGCGGGGGAGGGGGACGAGCAGTACTTA. The encoded protein is CASSWTLAGEGDEQYL.

Notes on this clonotype: The junction departs from the called germline gene at one end, perhaps through a read error. V and J are TRBV12-3 or TRBV12-4 and TRBJ1-1; possibly TRBD1 for D (6 bases). The CDR3 length is 13 residues. CDR3 nucleotides: TGTGCCTGCAGTTTCAACAGGGACACTGAAGCATTCTTT. Residues: CACSFNRDTEAFF.